A selection of T cell receptor beta chains follows, all from one sample in a study of a mutant IDH1 vaccine in newly diagnosed glioma. These TCRs are of unknown antigen specificity. Some clones are missing from TCRdb's copy, which holds only in-frame ones; the method was immunoSEQ multiplex PCR. The sample consists of 40,000 to 60,000 clones, roughly 78% of them appearing once. The material sequenced was PBMCs, taken from a glioma patient whose treatment included an IDH1 peptide vaccine. These receptors came from a woman between 40 and 50 years old with glioma. Each CDR3 is given with its conserved first and last residue. The order of the fields is CDR3 DNA, CDR3 protein, D gene, clone size, V gene, J gene. D genes are given only for firm matches. Size is stated for part of the rows, as once, few or many counts, or as a class when the clone is expanded.

cdr3_nt: TGCGCCAGCAGCCCGGACAGGGGGCCCGAGCAGTACTTC
cdr3_aa: CASSPDRGPEQYF
d_call: TRBD1
clone_size: -
v_call: TRBV4-3
j_call: TRBJ2-7

cdr3_nt: TGTGCCAGTAGTAACCTTCGGGACAGCTACGAGCAGTACTTC
cdr3_aa: CASSNLRDSYEQYF
d_call: TRBD1
clone_size: -
v_call: TRBV19
j_call: TRBJ2-7

cdr3_nt: TGTGCCAGCCCCCGGGTTGTCTCTGGAAACACCATATATTTT
cdr3_aa: CASPRVVSGNTIYF
d_call: -
clone_size: few
v_call: TRBV19
j_call: TRBJ1-3

cdr3_nt: TGCGCCAGCAGCTTCCTTCGCGGACAGAGTAAGAACACTGAAGCTTTCTTT
cdr3_aa: CASSFLRGQSKNTEAFF
d_call: -
clone_size: few
v_call: TRBV5-1
j_call: TRBJ1-1

cdr3_nt: TGCGCCAGCAGCTTGGAGGGGACATTAAGTGAGACCCAGTACTTC
cdr3_aa: CASSLEGTLSETQYF
d_call: -
clone_size: -
v_call: TRBV5-1
j_call: TRBJ2-5

cdr3_nt: TGCGCCAGCAGCTTGGCGGCAGGGGGCTACTATGGCTACACCTTC
cdr3_aa: CASSLAAGGYYGYTF
d_call: TRBD1
clone_size: once
v_call: TRBV5-1
j_call: TRBJ1-2

cdr3_nt: TGCAGCGTCCAAAGGGGGCCCAAAGGCTACACCTTC
cdr3_aa: CSVQRGPKGYTF
d_call: TRBD1
clone_size: -
v_call: TRBV29-1
j_call: TRBJ1-2

cdr3_nt: TGTGCCAGCAGCTTTGTCGGGGGAATGGATGGGGCCAACGTCCTGACTTTC
cdr3_aa: CASSFVGGMDGANVLTF
d_call: -
clone_size: -
v_call: TRBV5-6
j_call: TRBJ2-6

cdr3_nt: TGTGCCAGCAGCGTAGGCGGGTCTAATGAAAAACTGTTTTTT
cdr3_aa: CASSVGGSNEKLFF
d_call: -
clone_size: -
v_call: TRBV9
j_call: TRBJ1-4

cdr3_nt: TGTGCCAGCAGCTTAGCCTTAGGACTAGCGGGGCGCACAGATACGCAGTATTTT
cdr3_aa: CASSLALGLAGRTDTQYF
d_call: TRBD2
clone_size: -
v_call: TRBV7-9
j_call: TRBJ2-3